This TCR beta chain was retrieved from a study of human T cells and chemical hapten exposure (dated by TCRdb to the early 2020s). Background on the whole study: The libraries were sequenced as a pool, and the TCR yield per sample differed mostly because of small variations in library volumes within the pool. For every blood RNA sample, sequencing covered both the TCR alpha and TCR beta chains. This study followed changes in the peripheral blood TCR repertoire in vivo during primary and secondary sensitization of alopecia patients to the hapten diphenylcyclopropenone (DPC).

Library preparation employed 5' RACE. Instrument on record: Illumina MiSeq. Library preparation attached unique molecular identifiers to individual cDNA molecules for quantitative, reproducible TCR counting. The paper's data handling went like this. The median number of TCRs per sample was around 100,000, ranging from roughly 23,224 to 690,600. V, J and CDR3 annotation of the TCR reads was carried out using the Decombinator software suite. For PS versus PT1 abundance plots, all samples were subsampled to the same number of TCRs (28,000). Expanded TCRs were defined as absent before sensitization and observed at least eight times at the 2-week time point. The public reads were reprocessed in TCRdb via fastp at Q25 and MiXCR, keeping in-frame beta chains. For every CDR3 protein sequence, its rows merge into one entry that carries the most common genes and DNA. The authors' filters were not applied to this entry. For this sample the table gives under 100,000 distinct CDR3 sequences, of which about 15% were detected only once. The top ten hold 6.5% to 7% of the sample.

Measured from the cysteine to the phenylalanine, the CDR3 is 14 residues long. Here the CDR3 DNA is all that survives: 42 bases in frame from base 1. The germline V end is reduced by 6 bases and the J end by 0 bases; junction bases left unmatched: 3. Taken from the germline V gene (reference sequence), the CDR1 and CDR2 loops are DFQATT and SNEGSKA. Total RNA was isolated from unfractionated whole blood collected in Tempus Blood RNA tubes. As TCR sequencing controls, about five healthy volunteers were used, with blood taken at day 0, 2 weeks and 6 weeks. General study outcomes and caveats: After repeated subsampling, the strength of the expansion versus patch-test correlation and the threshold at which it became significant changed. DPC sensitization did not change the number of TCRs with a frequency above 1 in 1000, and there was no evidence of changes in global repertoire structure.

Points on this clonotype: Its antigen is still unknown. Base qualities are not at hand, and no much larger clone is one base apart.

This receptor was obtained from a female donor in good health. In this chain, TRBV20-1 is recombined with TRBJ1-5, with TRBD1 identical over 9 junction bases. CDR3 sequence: CSALQGASNQPQHF. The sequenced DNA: TGCAGTGCACTACAGGGGGCTAGCAATCAGCCCCAGCATTTT.